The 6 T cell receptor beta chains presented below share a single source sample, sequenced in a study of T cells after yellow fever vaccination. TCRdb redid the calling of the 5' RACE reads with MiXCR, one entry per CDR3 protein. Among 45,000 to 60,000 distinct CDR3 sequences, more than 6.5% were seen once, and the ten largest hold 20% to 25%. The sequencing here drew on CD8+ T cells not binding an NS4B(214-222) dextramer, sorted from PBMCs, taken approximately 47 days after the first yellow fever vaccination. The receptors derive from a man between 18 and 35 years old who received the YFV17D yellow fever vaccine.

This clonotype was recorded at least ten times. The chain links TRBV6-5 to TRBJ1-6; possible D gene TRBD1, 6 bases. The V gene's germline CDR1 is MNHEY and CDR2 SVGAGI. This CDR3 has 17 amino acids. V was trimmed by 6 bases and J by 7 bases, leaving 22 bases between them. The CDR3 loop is CASSHYPTGSRNSPLHF. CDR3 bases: TGTGCCAGCAGCCACTACCCCACAGGGTCCCGGAATTCACCCCTCCACTTT.

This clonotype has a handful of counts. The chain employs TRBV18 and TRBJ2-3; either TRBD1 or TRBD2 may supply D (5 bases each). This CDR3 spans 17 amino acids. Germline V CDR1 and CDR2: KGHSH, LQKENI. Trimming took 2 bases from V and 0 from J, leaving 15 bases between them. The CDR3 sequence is CASSPGDAGFSTDTQYF. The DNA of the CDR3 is TGTGCCAGCTCACCAGGGGACGCAGGATTTAGCACAGATACGCAGTATTTT. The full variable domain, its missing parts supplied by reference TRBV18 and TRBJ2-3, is NAGVMQNPRHLVRRRGQEARLRCSPMKGHSHVYWYRQLPEEGLKFMVYLQKENIIDESGMPKERFSAEFPKEGPSILRIQQVVRGDSAAYFCASSPGDAGFSTDTQYFGPGTRLTVL.

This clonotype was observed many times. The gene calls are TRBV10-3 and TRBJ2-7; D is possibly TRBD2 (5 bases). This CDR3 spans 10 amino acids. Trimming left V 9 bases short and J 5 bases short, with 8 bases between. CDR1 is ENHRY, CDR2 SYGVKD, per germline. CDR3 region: CAIGGHEQYF. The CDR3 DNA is TGTGCCATAGGAGGTCACGAGCAGTACTTC.

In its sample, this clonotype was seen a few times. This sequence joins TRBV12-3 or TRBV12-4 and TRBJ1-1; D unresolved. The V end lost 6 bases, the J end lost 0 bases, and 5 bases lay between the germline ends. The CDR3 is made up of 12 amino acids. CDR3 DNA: TGTGCCAGCAGCTACATGAACACTGAAGCTTTCTTT. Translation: CASSYMNTEAFF.

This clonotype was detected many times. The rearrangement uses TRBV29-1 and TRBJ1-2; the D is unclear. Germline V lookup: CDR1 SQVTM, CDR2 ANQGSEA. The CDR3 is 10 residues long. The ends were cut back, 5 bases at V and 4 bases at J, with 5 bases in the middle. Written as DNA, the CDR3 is TGCAGCGTTACGGCCTATGGCTACACCTTC. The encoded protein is CSVTAYGYTF.

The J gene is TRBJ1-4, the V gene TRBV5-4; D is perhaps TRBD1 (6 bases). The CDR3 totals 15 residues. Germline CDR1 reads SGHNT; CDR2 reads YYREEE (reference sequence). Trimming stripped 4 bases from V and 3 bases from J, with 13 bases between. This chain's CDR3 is CASSPKGEPNEKLFF. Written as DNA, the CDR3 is TGTGCCAGCAGCCCTAAGGGGGAGCCTAATGAAAAACTGTTTTTT.